Following are 19 T cell receptor beta chains from one sample sequenced in a study of blood T cells in healthy people across ages. The use of a sample-barcoded 5' primer and a J-beta primer mix characterized a second PCR of about 7 to 12 cycles. TCRdb recomputed calls from the 5' RACE reads with MiXCR, one row per CDR3 protein. The table records roughly 1.5 million distinct CDR3 sequences, approximately 43% of them present only once. Material for sequencing was blood. These receptors were obtained from a woman between 18 and 30 years old in good health.

This chain joins TRBV20-1 and TRBJ1-1; D possibly corresponds to TRBD1 (6 bases). Germline V gene sequence: CDR1 DFQATT, CDR2 SNEGSKA (reference sequence). The V end lost 6 bases, the J end lost 3 bases, and 17 bases lay between the germline ends. The CDR3 contains 14 residues. DNA of the CDR3: TGCAGTGCCGCCTCCCAAAGGGGGTACACTGAAGCTTTCTTT. Amino acids: CSAASQRGYTEAFF.

The chain combines TRBV7-9 with TRBJ1-2; the D is unclear. This CDR3 region has 11 residues. Germline CDR1 and CDR2: SEHNR and FQNEAQ (reference sequence). Trimming took 2 bases from V and 10 from J, leaving 8 bases between them. Here the CDR3 DNA reads TGTGCCAGCAGCTTAAACAGCCTCTACACCTTC. Residues: CASSLNSLYTF.

The chain uses TRBV30 and TRBJ2-3, with D unclear. The CDR3 is 12 residues long. Trimming removed 2 bases at V and 4 bases at J, with 7 bases between. The V gene's germline CDR1 is GTSNPN and CDR2 SVGIG (reference sequence). Here the CDR3 reads CAWSIQSDTQYF. The CDR3 nucleotides read TGTGCCTGGAGTATACAGTCAGATACGCAGTATTTT.

V usage is TRBV4-2 and J usage is TRBJ1-1; TRBD1 matches at 9 bases. CDR3 length: 14 residues. Germline V gives CDR1 LGHNA, CDR2 YNFKEQ. With V trimmed by 4 bases and J by 5 bases, 5 bases remained unmatched. As DNA, the CDR3 is TGTGCCAGCAGCCGAGACAGGGGGTTTACTGAAGCTTTCTTT. Its translation is CASSRDRGFTEAFF.

V usage is TRBV28 and J usage is TRBJ2-1, with TRBD2 matching over 7 bases. V lost 7 bases, J lost 0 bases, and 6 bases stayed unmatched. CDR3 size: 15 residues. Germline CDR1 MDHEN, CDR2 SYDVKM. The CDR3 nucleotides are TGTGCCAGCATACCTTCGGGGGGCTCCTACAATGAGCAGTTCTTC. It is translated as CASIPSGGSYNEQFF.

The chain combines TRBV6-6 with TRBJ1-2; 12 bases are a match to TRBD1. V lost 0 bases and J lost 8; bases outside the gene matches: 7. Germline V CDR1 and CDR2: MNHNY, SVGAGI (reference sequence). CDR3 length: 16 residues. CDR3 bases: TGTGCCAGCAGTTACTCGACGGGACAGGGGGCAGGAGGCTACACCTTC. It yields the protein CASSYSTGQGAGGYTF.

Many counts were recorded for this clonotype. The J gene is TRBJ2-7, the V gene TRBV29-1, with 7 bases that match TRBD1. CDR1 and CDR2 from the germline V gene are SQVTM and ANQGSEA. Unmatched junction bases numbered 2, after V lost 1 base and J lost 5 bases. This CDR3 region has 12 residues. The CDR3 sequence is CSVEGQGHEQYF. The CDR3 region has the DNA TGCAGCGTTGAAGGACAGGGACACGAGCAGTACTTC.

This clonotype was observed a few times. The rearrangement joins TRBV28 to TRBJ2-1; D uncertain. The CDR3 covers 14 residues. V lost 7 bases and J 0 bases, leaving 10 bases between the germline ends. Germline V gene data show CDR1 as MDHEN and CDR2 as SYDVKM. DNA for the CDR3: TGTGCCAGCACCAGGAGTGGCTCCTACAATGAGCAGTTCTTC. This sequence encodes CASTRSGSYNEQFF.

This clonotype turned up a few times. The chain carries TRBV20-1 and TRBJ2-3; 13 bases are a match to TRBD2. The V gene's germline CDR1 is DFQATT and CDR2 SNEGSKA (reference sequence). V shed 4 bases, J shed 2 bases, and the junction held 3 bases outside the gene matches. CDR3 length: 15 amino acids. The CDR3 nucleotides read TGCAGTGCTAAAGGGACTAGCGGGATCACAGATACGCAGTATTTT. It specifies CSAKGTSGITDTQYF.

The chain combines TRBV11-2 with TRBJ2-1; 8 nucleotides agree with TRBD1. In germline, CDR1 is SGHAT, CDR2 FQNNGV. Trimming took 5 bases from V and 6 from J; bases not matched to a gene: 12. This CDR3 has 16 amino acids. CDR3 DNA: TGTGCCAGCAGCCTCTTGAGGACAGGGTTATTCAATGAGCAGTTCTTC. Translating gives CASSLLRTGLFNEQFF.

This rearrangement joins TRBV29-1 to TRBJ2-5; D may correspond to TRBD1 or TRBD2 (6 bases each). The germline V gene has CDR1 SQVTM and CDR2 ANQGSEA. V lost 4 bases and J 11 bases, leaving 23 bases between the germline ends. This CDR3 comprises 14 residues. CDR3 bases: TGCAGCGTTGGGAGGGACAAGGTCAGGAGGCCTCAGTACTTC. Residues: CSVGRDKVRRPQYF. The full variable domain, its missing parts supplied by reference TRBV29-1 and TRBJ2-5, is SAVISQKPSRDICQRGTSLTIQCQVDSQVTMMFWYRQQPGQSLTLIATANQGSEATYESGFVIDKFPISRPNLTFSTLTVSNMSPEDSSIYLCSVGRDKVRRPQYFGPGTRLLVL.

Concerning this clonotype: The junction does not match germline at one end; this may be a read error. The genes are TRBV11-2 and TRBJ2-1; 8 bases fit TRBD2. CDR3 length: 15 residues. Looked up from germline, CDR1 is SGHAT and CDR2 is FQNNGV. The CDR3 region is CASSYTSGAYNERFF. CDR3 DNA sequence: TGTGCCAGCAGCTACACTAGCGGAGCTTACAATGAGCGGTTCTTC.

This sequence joins TRBV24-1 and TRBJ2-1; D is undetermined. The CDR3 is 11 residues long. Germline assignment: CDR1 KGHDR and CDR2 SFDVKD. V was trimmed by 8 bases and J by 14 bases, leaving 15 bases between them. As DNA, the CDR3 is TGTGCCACCACCTACCCCAGAGAGGAGTTCTTC. Translation: CATTYPREEFF.

V and J are TRBV27 and TRBJ2-1, with D possibly TRBD1 on 6 matching bases. The germline CDR1 and CDR2 sequences are MNHEY and SMNVEV (reference sequence). The CDR3 sequence is 14 residues long. The V gene lost 2 bases and the J gene lost 3 bases, with 8 bases spanning the gap. The DNA for the CDR3 is TGTGCCAGCAGTTTAGAGGACAGCTACAATGAGCAGTTCTTC. Amino acid sequence: CASSLEDSYNEQFF.

This chain joins TRBV27 and TRBJ2-7; D is uncertain. With 4 bases removed from V and 1 base from J, the gap between germline ends came to 11 bases. Germline-derived CDR1 and CDR2 are MNHEY and SMNVEV (reference sequence). CDR3 length equals 14 residues. The CDR3 DNA reads TGTGCCAGCAGTTGGAGACGTGGATCCTACGAGCAGTACTTC. It is translated as CASSWRRGSYEQYF.

V is TRBV6-2 or TRBV6-3 and J is TRBJ1-5, with 8 bases aligning to TRBD1. The germline V gene encodes CDR1 MNHEY and CDR2 SVGEGT. This CDR3 has 17 residues. V was pared by 9 bases and J by 4 bases, with 17 bases of the junction left unmatched. This CDR3 reads CASSPDRAPNANQPQHF. The CDR3 DNA follows: TGTGCCAGTAGCCCGGACAGGGCACCGAATGCAAATCAGCCCCAGCATTTT.

This clonotype was detected a few times. The chain has TRBV29-1 and TRBJ1-2, with D unresolved. Germline V gene lookup returns CDR1 SQVTM and CDR2 ANQGSEA. The V end lost 6 bases, the J end lost 8 bases, and 16 bases lay between the germline ends. The CDR3 is made up of 12 amino acids. CDR3 sequence: CSVQDPAGGYTF. CDR3 nucleotide sequence: TGCAGCGTCCAGGACCCGGCCGGCGGCTACACCTTC.

This clonotype was found a few times. This chain joins TRBV4-1 and TRBJ2-2; the D is unclear. Germline loops: CDR1 MGHRA, CDR2 YSYEKL. The CDR3 runs to 16 residues. V was pared by 3 bases and J by 4 bases, with 15 bases between. Written as DNA, the CDR3 is TGCGCCAGCAGCCAGTTCGGTCCCACGGGCACCGGGGAGCTGTTTTTT. As protein: CASSQFGPTGTGELFF.

The chain links TRBV4-3 to TRBJ1-1; unclear D gene. CDR1 LGHNA and CDR2 YSLEER come from the germline V gene. V was trimmed by 8 bases and J by 2 bases, leaving 15 bases between them. The CDR3 runs 14 residues. CDR3 region: CASSWGTINTEAFF. CDR3 coding DNA: TGCGCCAGCTCTTGGGGAACGATAAACACTGAAGCTTTCTTT.